Listed below are T cell receptor beta chains from one sample, sequenced in a study of beta chain features in type 1 diabetes. Profiled with immunoSEQ multiplex PCR; TCRdb holds only in-frame clones, not every one. The profile shows about 650,000 clones, 9.5% to 15% of them singletons. Sequencing used naive CD4+ T cells from blood. These receptor sequences come from a man in his thirties or forties with type 1 diabetes. The CDR3 runs from the conserved cysteine through the conserved F or W. The D gene is left open where the match is weak. The listing skips clone size in some rows; elsewhere it reads once, few, many or a size class.

cdr3_nt	cdr3_aa	d_call	j_call	v_call	clone_size
TGTGCCAGTAGTCGGGGGACCTATGGCTACACCTTC	CASSRGTYGYTF	.	TRBJ1-2	TRBV19	.
TGTGCCAGCAGCTTCCAGGGCGCTGGAAACACCATATATTTT	CASSFQGAGNTIYF	.	TRBJ1-3	TRBV5-4	.
TGTGCCAGCAGCTCACAGTCGACCGGAGGAAACACCATATATTTT	CASSSQSTGGNTIYF	.	TRBJ1-3	TRBV7-2	few
TGTGCCATTCTCCTGGAGGGCACAGATACGCAGTATTTT	CAILLEGTDTQYF	.	TRBJ2-3	TRBV10-3	few
TGTGCCAGCAGCGAGGGGATCGGACATACCCTTACCTACGAGCAGTACTTC	CASSEGIGHTLTYEQYF	.	TRBJ2-7	TRBV7-9	few
TGTGCCAGCAGCTACGGAGGTAGCTCCTACGAGCAGTACTTC	CASSYGGSSYEQYF	.	TRBJ2-7	TRBV7-2	.
TGTGCCAGCACCTCCAATGATTCACCCCTCCACTTT	CASTSNDSPLHF	.	TRBJ1-6	TRBV6-5	few
TGTGCCAGCAGCGTAAAAGGGGACATTCAGTACTTC	CASSVKGDIQYF	.	TRBJ2-4	TRBV9	.
TGTGCTAGTGGGAGGGGACTAGCGGGGGAAGATACGCAGTATTTT	CASGRGLAGEDTQYF	TRBD2	TRBJ2-3	TRBV12-5	.
TGTGCCAGCAGAGGACAGGGCCGAAACGAGCAGTACTTC	CASRGQGRNEQYF	TRBD1	TRBJ2-7	TRBV7-2	few
TGTGCCAGTAGTTCACAGGGGTGGGATGGCTACACCTTC	CASSSQGWDGYTF	TRBD1	TRBJ1-2	TRBV19	.
TGTGCCAGCAGCCAAGAGGCCGGCAATCAGCCCCAGCATTTT	CASSQEAGNQPQHF	.	TRBJ1-5	TRBV4-2	few
TGTGCCAGCAGCGTCCGGGACAGTGAGCAGTTCTTC	CASSVRDSEQFF	TRBD1	TRBJ2-1	TRBV14	.
TGTGCCAGCAGCTTGCGACCTGGGACAGGCACGCAGTATTTT	CASSLRPGTGTQYF	TRBD1	TRBJ2-3	TRBV5-8	few
TGTGCCAGCAGCTCCCTTCAGGGGGAAAAACTGTTTTTT	CASSSLQGEKLFF	.	TRBJ1-4	TRBV7-9	.
TGTGCCAGCAGCGTCACAGGGGACGGTGGCTACACCTTC	CASSVTGDGGYTF	TRBD1	TRBJ1-2	TRBV9	few
TGTGCCAGCAGCTACTTAGACACTGAAGCTTTCTTT	CASSYLDTEAFF	.	TRBJ1-1	TRBV7-9	.
TGTGCCAGCAGCGGAGTGGGGACAACGCACTACAATGAGCAGTTCTTC	CASSGVGTTHYNEQFF	.	TRBJ2-1	TRBV7-9	few
TGTGCCAGCAGTCCCTCGGGAAGAGTTTACAATGAGCAGTTCTTC	CASSPSGRVYNEQFF	.	TRBJ2-1	TRBV28	few
TGTGCCAGCAGCGTAGAGGGGGATACGCAGTATTTT	CASSVEGDTQYF	.	TRBJ2-3	TRBV9	few
TGTGCCAGCAGCTCCGCGAGTTACAATGAGCAGTTCTTC	CASSSASYNEQFF	.	TRBJ2-1	TRBV11-2	.
TGTGCCAGCGGGGGGGCAACAGATACGCAGTATTTT	CASGGATDTQYF	.	TRBJ2-3	TRBV5-6	few
TGTGCCAGCAGCTTAGAATGGGTGTCGGATCCGAACACCGGGGAGCTGTTTTTT	CASSLEWVSDPNTGELFF	.	TRBJ2-2	TRBV7-9	few
TGTGCCAGCAGCAAGGATCAAGGGCTTAGCAATCAGCCCCAGCATTTT	CASSKDQGLSNQPQHF	.	TRBJ1-5	TRBV7-8	few
TGCGCCAGCAGCCAAGACACCGGGACGCAGCCTGGTGGCTACACCTTC	CASSQDTGTQPGGYTF	.	TRBJ1-2	TRBV4-3	few
TGTGCCAGCAGTTACTCGGGGTCAGAGCTCCAGCATTTT	CASSYSGSELQHF	.	TRBJ1-5	TRBV6-5	.
TGTGCCAGCAGGGATCGTCCAGGGTCGCAAGAGACCCAGTACTTC	CASRDRPGSQETQYF	.	TRBJ2-5	TRBV27	few
TGCGCCTGGCAGGGGGAAAACTATGGCTACACCTTC	CAWQGENYGYTF	TRBD1	TRBJ1-2	TRBV23-1	few
TGTGCCAGCAGCGCCCGACAGGGGCATTCACCCCTCCACTTT	CASSARQGHSPLHF	TRBD1	TRBJ1-6	TRBV7-9	.
TGTGCCAGCAGCCCTAGCGGGGGGACAGATACGCAGTATTTT	CASSPSGGTDTQYF	TRBD2	TRBJ2-3	TRBV14	few